These T cell receptor beta chains were read from a single sample in a study of shared clonotypes between healthy human individuals. The assay was immunoSEQ multiplex PCR, and TCRdb's table has in-frame clones only and misses some. The repertoire holds 450,000 to 550,000 clones, around 74% seen once, with roughly 13% in the top ten. Sequencing was performed on PBMCs. The receptors originated from a woman aged 40 to 50 in good health. Some clones in this sample may be carry-over from other donors' samples. The CDR3 runs from the conserved cysteine through the conserved F or W. A D gene is named only where the DNA matches it firmly. Rows may omit the clone size; those that give it use once, few, many or a size class.

V	D	J	size	DNA	CDR3
TRBV5-1	-	TRBJ1-3	-	TGCGCCAGCAGCTTGGAATCCGACATCTCTGGAAACACCATATATTTT	CASSLESDISGNTIYF
TRBV9	TRBD2	TRBJ2-7	-	TGTGCCAGCAGCGTAGGTGGGATGCTAGCGGGAGACGAGCAGTACTTC	CASSVGGMLAGDEQYF
TRBV15	TRBD1	TRBJ1-4	once	TGTGCCACCAGCAGAGATATAGGGGGCTGGGCTAATGAAAAACTGTTTTTT	CATSRDIGGWANEKLFF
TRBV6-1	-	TRBJ2-3	-	TGTGCCAGCAGTGGAGGTAACCAATGGGGTGATACGCAGTATTTT	CASSGGNQWGDTQYF
TRBV10-3	-	TRBJ2-7	few	TGTGCCATCAGAGCTGGAGGGGAACAATACGAGCAGTACTTC	CAIRAGGEQYEQYF
TRBV18	-	TRBJ2-3	-	TGTGCCAGCTCACCACAGACTAGCACAGATACGCAGTATTTT	CASSPQTSTDTQYF
TRBV6-6	TRBD2	TRBJ2-7	once	TGTGCCAGCACCACTAGCGGCAGGATCTACGAGCAGTACTTC	CASTTSGRIYEQYF
TRBV19	TRBD1	TRBJ1-1	many	TGTGCCAGTAGGCTTCAATGGACAGGGAACACTGAAGCTTTCTTT	CASRLQWTGNTEAFF
TRBV29-1	-	TRBJ1-1	many	TGCAGCGTCTCGCCGGGTTGGGGTATGAACACTGAAGCTTTCTTT	CSVSPGWGMNTEAFF
TRBV5-4	TRBD2	TRBJ2-2	-	TGTGCCAGCAGCTTGCCTAGCGGGAGCTCCGGGGAGCTGTTTTTT	CASSLPSGSSGELFF
TRBV28	-	TRBJ2-7	-	TGTGCCAGCAAGGGGGGTTTCTCCTACGAGCAGTACTTC	CASKGGFSYEQYF
TRBV27	-	TRBJ2-7	-	TGTGCCAGCAGTCCCCCGGGCTCCTACGAGCAGTACTTC	CASSPPGSYEQYF
TRBV2	-	TRBJ2-7	-	TGTGCCAGCAGCCTAGGACAAGGATTGTTCTACGAGCAGTACTTC	CASSLGQGLFYEQYF
TRBV5-1	-	TRBJ1-6	-	TGCGCCAGCAGCCCCGATCAGTTCAGCTCCTATAATTCACCCCTCCACTTT	CASSPDQFSSYNSPLHF
TRBV2	TRBD1	TRBJ1-5	-	TGTGCCAGCAGTTTTGACAGGGGAAACAATCAGCCCCAGCATTTT	CASSFDRGNNQPQHF
TRBV6-5	-	TRBJ1-1	-	TGTGCCAGCACCCCCCGGGGTAGGGTAGACACTGAAGCTTTCTTT	CASTPRGRVDTEAFF
TRBV19	-	TRBJ2-2	-	TGTGCCAGTAGTCTCATGTCCCTAGCAAACACCGGGGAGCTGTTTTTT	CASSLMSLANTGELFF
TRBV2	-	TRBJ1-1	-	TGTGCCAGCAGGCGGGGTGGGGAATTGAACACTGAAGCTTTCTTT	CASRRGGELNTEAFF
TRBV29-1	-	TRBJ2-5	-	TGCAGCGTTCTAAGGCGGTTGGGGGTTGAGACCCAGTACTTC	CSVLRRLGVETQYF
TRBV10-2	TRBD1	TRBJ1-5	-	TGCGCCAGCAGCTCTCGACAGGGGACGGGAGATCAGCCCCAGCATTTT	CASSSRQGTGDQPQHF
TRBV19	-	TRBJ2-7	-	TGTGCCAGTAGTATGGGCCGGAGCTCCTACGAGCAGTACTTC	CASSMGRSSYEQYF
TRBV18	TRBD2	TRBJ2-3	-	TGTGCCAGCTCACCACCGAGCGGGAGGGCTGGAGATACGCAGTATTTT	CASSPPSGRAGDTQYF
TRBV7-6	-	TRBJ2-7	-	TGTGCCAGCAGCTTAGCCGCGCAGGGGGGGTACGAGCAGTACTTC	CASSLAAQGGYEQYF
TRBV28	-	TRBJ2-5	-	TGTGCCAGCAGCCCTCAAGAGACCCAGTACTTC	CASSPQETQYF
TRBV10-3	-	TRBJ2-7	-	TGTGCCGTCAGAGCTCTAGGGACTCTAAACTACGAGCAGTACTTC	CAVRALGTLNYEQYF
TRBV7-9	-	TRBJ2-3	-	TGTGCCAGCAGTCGTTCAGGGGGCACAGATACGCAGTATTTT	CASSRSGGTDTQYF
TRBV7-9	-	TRBJ2-7	once	TGTGCCAGCAGCTTCAGTGGCGGGAACGACTACGAGCAGTACTTC	CASSFSGGNDYEQYF
TRBV28	TRBD2	TRBJ2-5	few	TGTGCCAGCAGGACGACTAGCGGGAGTCTAGAGACCCAGTACTTC	CASRTTSGSLETQYF
TRBV7-2	-	TRBJ1-5	-	TGTGCCAGCAGCTTAGAGCCAGGGGCGGAGCCCCAGCATTTT	CASSLEPGAEPQHF
TRBV10-3	-	TRBJ2-1	-	TGTGCCATCAGTCAAGGTGGAGAGGATGAGCAGTTCTTC	CAISQGGEDEQFF
TRBV19	TRBD2	TRBJ2-1	-	TGTGCCAGTAGTCCCCTAGCGGGAGGGCGGCATGAGCAGTTCTTC	CASSPLAGGRHEQFF
TRBV19	-	TRBJ2-7	-	TGTGCCAGTAGTTTCGGGGGTACCTACGAGCAGTACTTC	CASSFGGTYEQYF
TRBV18	-	TRBJ1-5	-	TGTGCCAGCTCACCAATCAGGGGTTATAATCAGCCCCAGCATTTT	CASSPIRGYNQPQHF
TRBV7-2	TRBD1	TRBJ2-1	-	TGTGCCAGCAGCCGCCAGGGGGCGGGTGAGCAGTTCTTC	CASSRQGAGEQFF
TRBV5-4	TRBD1	TRBJ2-7	-	TGTGCCAGCAGCACGGGACAGAACCTCCTCAACGAGCAGTACTTC	CASSTGQNLLNEQYF
TRBV18	TRBD1	TRBJ1-5	-	TGTGCCAGCTCACCGGGACAGACCCTTCCGGGTCAGCCCCAGCATTTT	CASSPGQTLPGQPQHF
TRBV7-9	TRBD2	TRBJ2-1	few	TGTGCCAGCAAGGGTTCTAGCGGTAGCTCCTACAATGAGCAGTTCTTC	CASKGSSGSSYNEQFF
TRBV30	TRBD2	TRBJ2-5	-	TGTGCCTACTCCACCGACTGGGCTAGCGGCCAAGAGACCCAGTACTTC	CAYSTDWASGQETQYF
TRBV6-1	-	TRBJ2-2	many	TGTGCCAGCAGGTCAGGGACGGACACCGGGGAGCTGTTTTTT	CASRSGTDTGELFF
TRBV7-2	-	TRBJ2-3	-	TGTGCCAGCAGCCCCCAGAGGGGAGCCACAGATACGCAGTATTTT	CASSPQRGATDTQYF
TRBV5-4	TRBD1	TRBJ1-1	-	TGTGCCAGCAGCTTTCAGACAGGGGGCACTGAAGCTTTCTTT	CASSFQTGGTEAFF
TRBV27	TRBD1	TRBJ2-7	once	TGTGCCAGCAGTCCGGGACAGAGTACGAAAGAGCAGTACTTC	CASSPGQSTKEQYF
TRBV9	TRBD2	TRBJ2-2	few	TGTGCCAGCAGCGCCGGCCTGAGCGGGAGGGCCGGCGGGGAGCTGTTTTTT	CASSAGLSGRAGGELFF
TRBV28	TRBD1	TRBJ1-2	-	TGTGCCAGCAGTTACCGGGACAGCCAAATCTATGGCTACACCTTC	CASSYRDSQIYGYTF
TRBV18	-	TRBJ2-5	-	TGTGCCAGCTCGCACCGACGGGCTCCCCAAGAGACCCAGTACTTC	CASSHRRAPQETQYF
TRBV10-2	-	TRBJ1-6	-	TGCGCCAGCAGTGAATTCGCAAGCTCACCCCTCCACTTT	CASSEFASSPLHF
TRBV5-1	TRBD2	TRBJ2-2	-	TGCGCCAGCAGCTGGGGGGCTAGCGGGGCCGCCACCGGGGAGCTGTTTTTT	CASSWGASGAATGELFF
TRBV5-1	-	TRBJ2-7	-	TGCGCCAGCAGCTTGAGGGGGGGCCCCTCCGAGCAGTACTTC	CASSLRGGPSEQYF
TRBV5-1	-	TRBJ2-5	-	TGCGCCAGCAGCTTGGTCATGGGTAAGGAGACCCAGTACTTC	CASSLVMGKETQYF
TRBV7-2	-	TRBJ1-2	-	TGTGCCAGCAGGATCCCTACATCTAACTATGGCTACACCTTC	CASRIPTSNYGYTF
TRBV5-6	-	TRBJ2-7	-	TGTGCCAGCAGCCAATACAACGAGCAGTACTTC	CASSQYNEQYF
TRBV7-9	-	TRBJ2-7	once	TGTGCCAGCAGCTTATCATCCCCTCGCGATCCTTCCTACGAGCAGTACTTC	CASSLSSPRDPSYEQYF
TRBV5-1	TRBD1	TRBJ1-1	-	TGCGCCAGCAGCCCTCGGGCAGGGGGGTTGGACACTGAAGCTTTCTTT	CASSPRAGGLDTEAFF
TRBV5-1	TRBD2	TRBJ2-5	-	TGCGCCAGCAGCTTCGAAAGCGGGAGCCGAGAGACCCAGTACTTC	CASSFESGSRETQYF